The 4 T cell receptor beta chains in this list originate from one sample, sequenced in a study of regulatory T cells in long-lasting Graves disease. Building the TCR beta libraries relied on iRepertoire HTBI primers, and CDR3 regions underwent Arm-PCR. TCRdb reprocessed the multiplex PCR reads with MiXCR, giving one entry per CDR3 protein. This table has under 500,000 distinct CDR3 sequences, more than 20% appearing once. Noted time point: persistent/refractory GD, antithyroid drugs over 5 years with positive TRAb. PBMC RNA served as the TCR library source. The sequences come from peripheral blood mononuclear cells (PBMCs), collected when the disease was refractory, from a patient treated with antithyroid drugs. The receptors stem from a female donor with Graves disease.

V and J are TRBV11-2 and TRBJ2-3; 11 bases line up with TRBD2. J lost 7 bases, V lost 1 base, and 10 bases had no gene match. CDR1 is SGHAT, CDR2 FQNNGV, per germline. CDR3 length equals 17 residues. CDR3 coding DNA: TGTGCCAGCAGCTTAGTAACATCGATAGCGGGAGGGAATACGCAGTATTTT. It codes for CASSLVTSIAGGNTQYF. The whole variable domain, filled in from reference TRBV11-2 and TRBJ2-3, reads EAGVAQSPRYKIIEKRQSVAFWCNPISGHATLYWYQQILGQGPKLLIQFQNNGVVDDSQLPKDRFSAERLKGVDSTLKIQPAKLEDSAVYLCASSLVTSIAGGNTQYFGPGTRLTVL.

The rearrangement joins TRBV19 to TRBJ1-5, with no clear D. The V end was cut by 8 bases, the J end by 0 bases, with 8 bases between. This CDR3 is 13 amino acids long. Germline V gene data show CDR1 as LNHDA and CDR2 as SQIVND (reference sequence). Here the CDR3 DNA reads TGTGCCAGTCAACCTTATAGCAATCAGCCCCAGCATTTT. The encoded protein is CASQPYSNQPQHF.

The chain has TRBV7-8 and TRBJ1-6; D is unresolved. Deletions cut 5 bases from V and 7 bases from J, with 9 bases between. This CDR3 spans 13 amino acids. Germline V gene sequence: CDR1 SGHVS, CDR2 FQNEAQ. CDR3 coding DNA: TGTGCCAGCAGCATTGGGCCGAATTCACCCCTCCACTTT. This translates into CASSIGPNSPLHF.

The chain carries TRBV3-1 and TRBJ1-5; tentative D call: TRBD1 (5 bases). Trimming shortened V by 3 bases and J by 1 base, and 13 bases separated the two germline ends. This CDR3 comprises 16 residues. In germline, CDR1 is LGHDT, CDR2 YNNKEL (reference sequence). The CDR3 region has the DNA TGTGCCAGCAGCCAGGGGCTCGGGATAAGCAATCAGCCCCAGCATTTT. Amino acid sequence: CASSQGLGISNQPQHF.